This T cell receptor beta chain emerged from a study of ipilimumab plus nivolumab after autologous stem cell transplantation. The CDR3 runs to 13 residues. Trimming stripped 6 bases from V and 6 bases from J, with 14 bases between. Germline loops: CDR1 WSHSY, CDR2 SAAADI. The method was immunoSEQ multiplex PCR; TCRdb's version includes in-frame clones alone and lacks a portion of them. The sample carries about 13,000 clones, 55% to 85% recorded once. This TCR was recovered from a male donor with diffuse large B-cell lymphoma. The chain is built from TRBV10-2 and TRBJ1-2; D possibly corresponds to TRBD1 (6 bases). The source material was PBMCs, sampled in a trial of ipilimumab plus nivolumab as post-transplant consolidation. CDR3 sequence reads: CASSETPGDGYTF. The DNA of the CDR3 is TGCGCCAGCAGCGAAACCCCAGGGGATGGCTACACCTTC.